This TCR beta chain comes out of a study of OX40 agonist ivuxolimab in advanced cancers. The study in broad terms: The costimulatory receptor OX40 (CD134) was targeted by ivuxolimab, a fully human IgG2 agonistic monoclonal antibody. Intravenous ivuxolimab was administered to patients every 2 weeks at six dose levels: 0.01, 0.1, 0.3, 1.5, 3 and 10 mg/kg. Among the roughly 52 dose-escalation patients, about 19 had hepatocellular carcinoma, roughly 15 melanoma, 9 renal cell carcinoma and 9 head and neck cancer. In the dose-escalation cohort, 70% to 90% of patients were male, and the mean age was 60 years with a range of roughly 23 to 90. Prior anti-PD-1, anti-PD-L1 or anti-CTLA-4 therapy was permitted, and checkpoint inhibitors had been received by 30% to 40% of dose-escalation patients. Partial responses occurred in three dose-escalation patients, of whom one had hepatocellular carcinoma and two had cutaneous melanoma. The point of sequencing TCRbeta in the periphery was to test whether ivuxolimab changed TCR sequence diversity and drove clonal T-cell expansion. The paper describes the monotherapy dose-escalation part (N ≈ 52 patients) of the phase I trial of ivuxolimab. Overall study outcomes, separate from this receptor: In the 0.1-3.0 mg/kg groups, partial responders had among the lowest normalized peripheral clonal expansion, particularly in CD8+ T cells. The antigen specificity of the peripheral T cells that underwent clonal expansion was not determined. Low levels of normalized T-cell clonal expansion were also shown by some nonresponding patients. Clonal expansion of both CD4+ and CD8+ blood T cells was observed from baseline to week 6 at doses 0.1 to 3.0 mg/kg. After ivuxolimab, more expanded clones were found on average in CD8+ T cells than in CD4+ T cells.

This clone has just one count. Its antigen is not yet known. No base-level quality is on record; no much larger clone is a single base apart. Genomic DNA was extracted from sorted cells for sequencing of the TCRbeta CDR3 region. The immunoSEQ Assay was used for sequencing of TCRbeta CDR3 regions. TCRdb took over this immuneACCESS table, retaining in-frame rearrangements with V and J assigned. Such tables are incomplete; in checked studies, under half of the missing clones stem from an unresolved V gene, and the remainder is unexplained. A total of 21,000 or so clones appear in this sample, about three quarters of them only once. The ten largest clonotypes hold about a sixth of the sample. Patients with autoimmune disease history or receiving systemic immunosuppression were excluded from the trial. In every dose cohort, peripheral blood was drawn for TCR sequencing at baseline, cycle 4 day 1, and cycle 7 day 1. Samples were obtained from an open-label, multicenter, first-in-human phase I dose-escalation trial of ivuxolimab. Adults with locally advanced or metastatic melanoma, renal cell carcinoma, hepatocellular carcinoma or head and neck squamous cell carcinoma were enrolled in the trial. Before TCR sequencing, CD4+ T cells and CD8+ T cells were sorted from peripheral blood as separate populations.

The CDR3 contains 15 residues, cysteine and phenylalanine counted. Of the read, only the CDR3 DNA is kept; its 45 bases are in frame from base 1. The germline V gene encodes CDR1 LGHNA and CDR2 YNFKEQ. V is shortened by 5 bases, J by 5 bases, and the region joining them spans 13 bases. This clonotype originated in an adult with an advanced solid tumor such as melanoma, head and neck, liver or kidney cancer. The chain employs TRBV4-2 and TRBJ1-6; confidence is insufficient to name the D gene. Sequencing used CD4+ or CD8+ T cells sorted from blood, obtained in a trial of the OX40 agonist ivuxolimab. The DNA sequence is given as TGTGCCAGCAGCTTGGCCCTGGGAAATAATTCACCCCTCCACTTT. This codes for CASSLALGNNSPLHF.